The present TCR beta chain was sequenced within a study of identical twins. In TCRdb, the 5' RACE reads were re-called with MiXCR into one record per CDR3 protein. The data contain 120,000 to 150,000 distinct CDR3 sequences, around 3.6% of them singletons. As to this clonotype: Its antigen remains unknown.

Overall study findings and caveats: Its conclusions, products of cross-sectional statistical analysis, did not come from following the same donors. High-abundance cord blood beta clonotypes had fewer insertions; memory repertoires showed none. Out-of-frame alpha sequences shared between twins exhibited an excess of low generation probability.

This sequence was found in a man aged 18 to 35 in good health. The specimen was memory T cells sorted from blood.

For the CDR3, the DNA is TGTGCCAGCAGTCGGACCGGAGGTGGCTACACCTTC. Amino acids: CASSRTGGGYTF. J is TRBJ1-2 and V is TRBV12-3 or TRBV12-4; D is ambiguous. The CDR3 loop spans 12 amino acids. V was trimmed by 5 bases and J by 7 bases, leaving 11 bases between them.